This T cell receptor (beta chain) was recorded in a study of shared clonotypes between healthy human individuals. The wider study: Plates per donor: three CD4 naive, three CD4 memory, two CD8 naive, one CD8 memory.

Assay used: immunoSEQ multiplex PCR; TCRdb lists only in-frame clones, some missing. The repertoire includes some 2,500,000 clones, around 90% of them detected once, and 0.37% sits in the top ten. Germline V CDR1 and CDR2: SGHDN, FVKESK. V was pared by 2 bases and J by 6 bases, with 5 bases of the junction left unmatched. The CDR3 length is 15 residues. The source is a man aged 18 to 29 in good health. Some clones in this sample may be carry-over from other donors' samples. Sequencing was done on a sample of naive CD4+ T cells from PBMCs. Subset indicated: CD45RA+ positively selected. The rearrangement links TRBV14 to TRBJ2-1, with 9 bases identical to TRBD2. The CDR3 protein is CASSQLAGLRNEQFF. The DNA for the CDR3 is TGTGCCAGCAGCCAACTAGCGGGGCTTCGCAATGAGCAGTTCTTC.